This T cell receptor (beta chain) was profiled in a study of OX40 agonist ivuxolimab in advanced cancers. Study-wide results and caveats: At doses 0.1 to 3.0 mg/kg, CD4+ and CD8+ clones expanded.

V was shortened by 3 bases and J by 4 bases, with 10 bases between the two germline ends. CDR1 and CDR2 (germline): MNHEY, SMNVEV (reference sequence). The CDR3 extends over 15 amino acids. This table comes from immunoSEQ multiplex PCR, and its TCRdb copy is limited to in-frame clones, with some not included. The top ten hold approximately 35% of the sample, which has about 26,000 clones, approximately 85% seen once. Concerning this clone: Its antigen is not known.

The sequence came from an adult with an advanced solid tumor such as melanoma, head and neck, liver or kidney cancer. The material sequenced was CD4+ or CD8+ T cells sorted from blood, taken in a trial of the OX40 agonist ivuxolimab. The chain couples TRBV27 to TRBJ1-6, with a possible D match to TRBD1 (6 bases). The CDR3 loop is CASSFITGYNSPLHF. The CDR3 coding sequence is TGTGCCAGCAGTTTCATCACAGGGTATAATTCACCCCTCCACTTT.